This entry features one T cell receptor (beta chain) sequence. Its antigen is currently unknown. The donors were healthy bone marrow donors. Germline CDR1 LNHDA, CDR2 SQIVND (reference sequence). Trimming cost V 4 bases and J 4 bases, with 13 bases left between them. The CDR3 extends over 14 amino acids. It was with 60 Vbeta and 13 Jbeta primers that the PCR ran. TCRdb keeps only in-frame clones here, not all; method: immunoSEQ multiplex PCR. The table has more than 110,000 clones, around four fifths seen once. The record originates from a study of cytomegalovirus exposure and HLA in healthy donors. Study-wide findings and caveats: Among the most significant clusters, several appeared linked to common viral pathogens in a later analysis.

The chain links TRBV19 to TRBJ2-5, with D possibly being TRBD1 (6 bases). This receptor was taken from a man younger than 40 in good health and CMV-seronegative. Sample: PBMCs. The CDR3 sequence: CASSTQTGGETQYF. The CDR3 region has the DNA TGTGCCAGTAGTACCCAGACAGGAGGAGAGACCCAGTACTTC.